Shown below are 26 T cell receptor beta chains from a single sample sequenced in a study of cytomegalovirus exposure and HLA in healthy donors. The data were produced by immunoSEQ multiplex PCR, yet TCRdb's version contains in-frame clones alone and is incomplete. The data show under 350,000 clones, around 86% seen once. The specimen sequenced was PBMCs. All receptors come from a woman under 30 in good health and CMV-seronegative.

The chain combines TRBV29-1 with TRBJ2-5; no reliable D call. CDR1 is SQVTM, CDR2 ANQGSEA, per germline. Trimming removed 8 bases from V and 4 bases from J, with 8 bases in between. CDR3 length equals 10 residues. CDR3 residues: CSPLRETQYF. As DNA, the CDR3 is TGCAGCCCCCTAAGAGAGACCCAGTACTTC.

V usage is TRBV28 and J usage is TRBJ1-6; 9 nucleotides align to TRBD1. Trimming cost V 7 bases and J 6 bases; bases outside gene matches: 7. This CDR3 comprises 15 residues. Germline V gives CDR1 MDHEN, CDR2 SYDVKM. CDR3 residues: CASILTGQGNSPLHF. For the CDR3, the DNA is TGTGCCAGCATATTGACGGGACAGGGTAATTCACCCCTCCACTTT.

This chain links TRBV5-1 with TRBJ2-7; possibly TRBD1 for D (6 bases). From germline, CDR1 is SGHRS and CDR2 YFSETQ. The CDR3 has 15 amino acids. V was clipped by 0 bases and J by 0 bases, with 10 bases between them. CDR3 residues: CASSLEQGLSYEQYF. The CDR3 DNA reads as TGCGCCAGCAGCTTGGAACAGGGTCTCTCCTACGAGCAGTACTTC.

This chain uses TRBV7-9 with TRBJ2-5, with 12 bases fitting TRBD2. Germline CDR1 is SEHNR and CDR2 is FQNEAQ (reference sequence). The CDR3 spans 18 residues. The J segment lost 4 bases and the V segment lost 5 bases, leaving 14 bases of the junction unmatched. CDR3 sequence (DNA): TGTGCCAGCAGCCTACCAAAAAGACTAGCGGGGGTGGCAGAGACCCAGTACTTC. Translated, it gives CASSLPKRLAGVAETQYF.

V is TRBV6-5 and J is TRBJ1-2; 8 bases agree with TRBD1. V gave up 2 bases and J gave up 6 bases; unmatched junction bases: 11. The CDR3 consists of 16 residues. CDR1 is MNHEY and CDR2 is SVGAGI in the germline V gene. This CDR3 is CASSYTQDRARDGYTF. As DNA, the CDR3 is TGTGCCAGCAGTTACACCCAGGACAGGGCAAGAGATGGCTACACCTTC.

The chain combines TRBV7-6 with TRBJ1-5; 10 bases are shared with TRBD1. Per germline, CDR1 SGHVS and CDR2 FNYEAQ. Losses at the gene ends were 1 base for V and 4 bases for J; bases not matched to a gene: 1. The CDR3 has 15 amino acids. The DNA for the CDR3 is TGTGCCAGCAGCTTAGAGGGACAGGGGAATCAGCCCCAGCATTTT. As protein: CASSLEGQGNQPQHF.

The chain is built from TRBV4-1 and TRBJ2-1, with 8 bases aligning to TRBD1. Germline trimming cut 5 bases from V and 4 bases from J; bases unmatched to any gene: 7. This CDR3 has 15 residues. The germline V gene encodes CDR1 MGHRA and CDR2 YSYEKL. This CDR3 is CASSSDRGMYNEQFF. CDR3 in DNA: TGCGCCAGCAGCTCCGACAGGGGTATGTACAATGAGCAGTTCTTC.

This clone was seen only a few times. The CDR3 spells CASSIERETEAFF. CDR3 in DNA: TGTGCCAGTAGTATAGAGAGGGAGACTGAAGCTTTCTTT. This chain links TRBV19 with TRBJ1-1; D is uncertain. Trimming removed 0 bases at V and 5 bases at J, with 7 bases between. Germline CDR1 is LNHDA and CDR2 is SQIVND (reference sequence). The CDR3 is made up of 13 amino acids.

The chain joins TRBV15 to TRBJ1-5; TRBD1 aligns across 9 bases. The CDR3 is made up of 14 amino acids. The V gene's germline CDR1 is LNHNV and CDR2 YYDKDF (reference sequence). V was clipped by 4 bases and J by 5 bases; unmatched bases: 3. The chain's CDR3 is CATSKGQGDQPQHF. The CDR3 nucleotides are TGTGCCACCAGCAAGGGACAGGGCGATCAGCCCCAGCATTTT.

This chain connects TRBV7-6 to TRBJ1-1, with no clear D. Trimming stripped 1 base from V and 0 bases from J, with 15 bases between. Germline CDR1 and CDR2: SGHVS and FNYEAQ. The CDR3 consists of 17 residues. CDR3 region: CASSLVKGRLMNTEAFF. Written as DNA, the CDR3 is TGTGCCAGCAGCTTAGTAAAGGGCAGACTAATGAACACTGAAGCTTTCTTT.

This CDR3 reads CASSQGSLSNYGYTF. CDR3 coding DNA: TGCGCCAGCAGCCAAGGGAGTTTATCTAACTATGGCTACACCTTC. The chain uses TRBV4-3 and TRBJ1-2; D is ambiguous. This CDR3 has 15 amino acids. The V end lost 1 base, the J end lost 0 bases, and 9 bases lay between the germline ends. Germline V gives CDR1 LGHNA, CDR2 YSLEER.

The CDR3 reads CASSTDRYSNEQFF. The CDR3 DNA follows: TGTGCCAGCAGTACCGACAGGTATAGCAATGAGCAGTTCTTC. The rearrangement joins TRBV6-5 to TRBJ2-1, with a weak D call TRBD1 (6 bases). Looked up from germline, CDR1 is MNHEY and CDR2 is SVGAGI. The V and J ends lost 5 bases and 6 bases respectively, with 14 bases between them. The length of the CDR3 is 14 residues.

This chain uses TRBV4-3 with TRBJ2-2; TRBD1 aligns across 7 bases. With V trimmed by 2 bases and J by 4 bases, 22 bases remained unmatched. CDR1 and CDR2 (germline): LGHNA, YSLEER. The CDR3 covers 21 residues. CDR3 in amino acids: CASSQQGDSKVWHIITGELFF. CDR3 nucleotide sequence: TGCGCCAGCAGCCAACAGGGGGACAGCAAGGTTTGGCATATCATCACCGGGGAGCTGTTTTTT.

The V call is TRBV7-8, the J call TRBJ2-1, with D possibly TRBD2 on 7 matching bases. CDR3 length: 15 residues. Germline CDR1 SGHVS, CDR2 FQNEAQ. Trimming shortened V by 2 bases and J by 4 bases, and 12 bases separated the two germline ends. CDR3 amino acids: CASSLWEGGYNEQFF. The CDR3, as DNA: TGTGCCAGCAGCTTATGGGAGGGGGGGTACAATGAGCAGTTCTTC.

The V and J genes are TRBV4-1 and TRBJ2-7; D is perhaps TRBD1 (5 bases). The CDR3 length is 16 residues. Germline V gene sequence: CDR1 MGHRA, CDR2 YSYEKL. Trimming stripped 7 bases from V and 2 bases from J, with 21 bases between. The CDR3 is CASTDIKGARTYEQYF. CDR3 in DNA: TGCGCCAGCACTGATATTAAAGGGGCTCGGACCTACGAGCAGTACTTC.

This clone was found once. The rearrangement links TRBV4-3 to TRBJ1-2; 10 bases agree with TRBD1. With V trimmed by 0 bases and J by 1 base, 11 bases remained unmatched. Germline V gene sequence: CDR1 LGHNA, CDR2 YSLEER. The CDR3 consists of 19 residues. The DNA for the CDR3 is TGCGCCAGCAGCCAAGAAGGGGAAATTCGGGACAGGGGTAACTATGGCTACACCTTC. This gives the protein CASSQEGEIRDRGNYGYTF.

The J gene is TRBJ1-2, the V gene TRBV30, with D possibly being TRBD1 (5 bases). Trimming removed 3 bases from V and 6 bases from J, with 8 bases in between. This CDR3 has 11 amino acids. Germline V gene lookup returns CDR1 GTSNPN and CDR2 SVGIG (reference sequence). The CDR3: CAWSTRDGYTF. Here the CDR3 DNA reads TGTGCCTGGAGCACCAGGGATGGCTACACCTTC.

The chain couples TRBV28 to TRBJ1-2, with TRBD1 matching over 7 bases. This CDR3 spans 17 amino acids. With V trimmed by 6 bases and J by 1 base, 14 bases remained unmatched. Germline V gene lookup returns CDR1 MDHEN and CDR2 SYDVKM. This CDR3 reads CASRRRGLRTLNYGYTF. In nucleotides, the CDR3 is TGTGCCAGCAGACGAAGGGGGCTTCGAACACTTAACTATGGCTACACCTTC.

This clone was detected only once. This chain connects TRBV6-5 to TRBJ1-1; 8 bases are a match to TRBD1. Germline values: CDR1 MNHEY, CDR2 SVGAGI. Germline trimming cut 11 bases from V and 3 bases from J; bases unmatched to any gene: 8. This CDR3 comprises 13 residues. The CDR3 spells CAAAPQGDTEAFF. The DNA for the CDR3 is TGTGCCGCTGCCCCACAGGGGGACACTGAAGCTTTCTTT.

This chain uses TRBV11-3 with TRBJ1-1; D not resolved. The CDR3 length is 12 residues. Trimming left V 6 bases short and J 4 bases short, with 9 bases between. From germline, CDR1 is SGHNT and CDR2 YENEEA. This CDR3 reads CASRSEGTEAFF. The CDR3 DNA follows: TGTGCCAGCAGAAGCGAGGGCACTGAAGCTTTCTTT.

The chain carries TRBV29-1 and TRBJ2-7; 11 bases fit TRBD1. CDR1 and CDR2 (germline): SQVTM, ANQGSEA. This CDR3 has 13 residues. V lost 3 bases to trimming and J lost 3 bases; unmatched junction nucleotides: 1. The CDR3 region is CSVEDRGLYEQYF. CDR3 sequence (DNA): TGCAGCGTTGAGGACAGGGGGCTCTACGAGCAGTACTTC.

The CDR3 DNA sequence: TGTGCCAGCAGCTTGCCGGACGGAGGGAACTACGAGCAGTACTTC. It translates to CASSLPDGGNYEQYF. The genes are TRBV5-6 and TRBJ2-7; D perhaps matches TRBD2 (6 bases). The CDR3 runs 15 residues. Trimming pared 1 base from V and 3 bases from J, leaving 14 bases between. Germline V gene data show CDR1 as SGHDT and CDR2 as YYEEEE.

CDR3 sequence reads: CASRRNTEAFF. The CDR3 region has the DNA TGTGCCAGCAGGCGGAACACTGAAGCTTTCTTT. The V gene is TRBV25-1, the J gene TRBJ1-1; D gene unclear. The germline V gene has CDR1 MGHDK and CDR2 SYGVNS. The CDR3 consists of 11 residues. Trimming left V 6 bases short and J 1 base short, with 3 bases between.

The gene calls are TRBV29-1 and TRBJ1-2; the D gene is possibly TRBD1 (6 bases). This CDR3 contains 12 residues. Germline V CDR1 and CDR2: SQVTM, ANQGSEA. V was pared by 7 bases and J by 6 bases, with 15 bases between. The CDR3 DNA reads TGCAGCGCAAGGGCGGGGGGCGATGGCTACACCTTC. Translation gives CSARAGGDGYTF.

The V gene is TRBV6-6, the J gene TRBJ1-5; D gene unclear. Trimming pared 0 bases from V and 1 base from J, leaving 10 bases between. This CDR3 is 16 amino acids long. Germline V gene sequence: CDR1 MNHNY, CDR2 SVGAGI (reference sequence). The CDR3 sequence: CASSYSELSSNQPQHF. CDR3 nucleotides: TGTGCCAGCAGTTACTCAGAACTTTCAAGCAATCAGCCCCAGCATTTT.

A word on this clone: In the same sample, other DNA sequences code for this CDR3. The rearrangement links TRBV19 to TRBJ2-7, with 9 bases aligning to TRBD2. Germline assignment: CDR1 LNHDA and CDR2 SQIVND (reference sequence). Losses at the gene ends were 3 bases for V and 3 bases for J; bases not matched to a gene: 6. The CDR3 length is 15 residues. CDR3 in amino acids: CASSIGLAGSYEQYF. The CDR3 nucleotides are TGTGCCAGTAGTATCGGGCTAGCGGGGAGCTACGAGCAGTACTTC. Variable domain in full (rest from reference TRBV19 and TRBJ2-7): DGGITQSPKYLFRKEGQNVTLSCEQNLNHDAMYWYRQDPGQGLRLIYYSQIVNDFQKGDIAEGYSVSREKKESFPLTVTSAQKNPTAFYLCASSIGLAGSYEQYFGPGTRLTVT.